The rows below give T cell receptor beta chains drawn from one sample of a study of control samples from healthy donors and cancer patients. The assay was immunoSEQ multiplex PCR, and TCRdb's table has in-frame clones only and misses some. The table lists about 94,000 clones, around nine tenths of them singletons, with roughly 3.4% in the top ten. Sample: blood. Receptors originate from a woman in her late teens or twenties in good health. CDR3s include the opening cysteine and the closing phenylalanine or tryptophan. D genes are given only for firm matches. Size values are once, few and many counts, or a class for expanded clones, and some rows have none.

CDR3 DNA	CDR3 protein	V gene	J gene	CDR3 length	D gene	clone size
TGTGCCAGCAGCCAACCCAAAACAGGAGCTAGCACAGATACGCAGTATTTT	CASSQPKTGASTDTQYF	TRBV3-1/TRBV3-2	TRBJ2-3	17	-	-
TGTGCCAGCGGGACAGAAATTGAAGCTTTCTTT	CASGTEIEAFF	TRBV19	TRBJ1-1	11	TRBD1	-
TGTACCAGCAGCCAAGACACTGAAGCTTTCTTT	CTSSQDTEAFF	TRBV3-1/TRBV3-2	TRBJ1-1	11	-	-
TGCGCCAGCAGCTTGGTTGGGGGATCAGGGGCCAACGTCCTGACTTTC	CASSLVGGSGANVLTF	TRBV5-1	TRBJ2-6	16	-	-
TGTGCCAGCAGTTCAGGCCGAGAGACCCAGTACTTC	CASSSGRETQYF	TRBV2	TRBJ2-5	12	-	-
TGTGCCAGCAGCCTAGAGGGGGGGGCAAATGGTTCACCCCTCCACTTT	CASSLEGGANGSPLHF	TRBV2	TRBJ1-6	16	-	-
TGTGCCAGTACTTTTTTAGGGGTTACTGGGGCCAACGTCCTGACTTTC	CASTFLGVTGANVLTF	TRBV19	TRBJ2-6	16	-	-
TGTGCCAGCTCACCCCCAACAGGGTTTGGAGAGACCCAGTACTTC	CASSPPTGFGETQYF	TRBV18	TRBJ2-5	15	-	-
TGCGCCAGCAGCAGCCTAGGTGGTAACACCGGGGAGCTGTTTTTT	CASSSLGGNTGELFF	TRBV5-1	TRBJ2-2	15	-	-
TGCGCCAGCAGTGATCCCAGACAAGGTGGCACTGAAGCTTTCTTT	CASSDPRQGGTEAFF	TRBV10-2	TRBJ1-1	15	-	once
TGTGCCAGCAGCCAAGGGCAGGGTAGGAACAATGAGCAGTTCTTC	CASSQGQGRNNEQFF	TRBV14	TRBJ2-1	15	-	-
TGCGCCAGCAGCTTGTACGGGGAGACACCCCTCCACTTT	CASSLYGETPLHF	TRBV5-1	TRBJ1-6	13	-	-
TGTGCCAGCTCACCTGCAGACTCCTACGAGCAGTACTTC	CASSPADSYEQYF	TRBV18	TRBJ2-7	13	-	-
TGTGCCAGTAGTACCAGGGAAAACCACTACGAGCAGTACTTC	CASSTRENHYEQYF	TRBV19	TRBJ2-7	14	-	-
TGCGCCAGCAGCCCAGTCGTCAGCTCAGGTTCCTACGAGCAGTACTTC	CASSPVVSSGSYEQYF	TRBV5-1	TRBJ2-7	16	-	-
TGTGCCAGCAGCTCCTGGCAGGCACCCTCCAATGAGCAGTTCTTC	CASSSWQAPSNEQFF	TRBV5-4	TRBJ2-1	15	-	-
TGTGCCAGCAGTGAATTACAGGGAGATACGCAGTATTTT	CASSELQGDTQYF	TRBV2	TRBJ2-3	13	-	-
TGTGCCAGCAGGGGGGGGACAGGGGCTTCACCCCTCCACTTT	CASRGGTGASPLHF	TRBV2	TRBJ1-6	14	TRBD1	-
TGCGCCAGCAGCGAGGGGGCTGGGTACGAGCAGTACTTC	CASSEGAGYEQYF	TRBV5-1	TRBJ2-7	13	TRBD1	-
TGCGCCAGCAGTAAAGGGGCAGCCCTAAGCACAGATACGCAGTATTTT	CASSKGAALSTDTQYF	TRBV4-1	TRBJ2-3	16	-	-
TGCGCCAGCACCCCGGGTCCAGGGAGGGTCTCTAACTATGGCTACACCTTC	CASTPGPGRVSNYGYTF	TRBV5-1	TRBJ1-2	17	-	-
TGTGCCAGCAGCCTCGGACAGGGTTTAATAACTAATGAAAAACTGTTTTTT	CASSLGQGLITNEKLFF	TRBV3-1/TRBV3-2	TRBJ1-4	17	TRBD1	-
TGTGCCAGCACCAACAGAGGGTCCTATAATTCACCCCTCCACTTT	CASTNRGSYNSPLHF	TRBV2	TRBJ1-6	15	-	-
TGTGCCAGTAGTGCGGTGGACGGCCAGGTGGCTTTCTTT	CASSAVDGQVAFF	TRBV19	TRBJ1-1	13	-	-
TGTGCCAGCAGTAAGGGGGCAGCCTCACCCCTCCACTTT	CASSKGAASPLHF	TRBV6-5	TRBJ1-6	13	TRBD1	once
TGTGCCAGCAGCCAACAAGAGACCCAGTACTTC	CASSQQETQYF	TRBV3-1/TRBV3-2	TRBJ2-5	11	-	-
TGTGCCAGCACTCCCTTGGGGGGTTCCTACGAGCAGTACTTC	CASTPLGGSYEQYF	TRBV6-5	TRBJ2-7	14	-	-
TGTGCCAGCAGCCAAGGTGCGAACTATGGCTACACCTTC	CASSQGANYGYTF	TRBV14	TRBJ1-2	13	-	-
TGTGCCAGCAAACCACAGGGTAATTCACCCCTCCACTTT	CASKPQGNSPLHF	TRBV25-1	TRBJ1-6	13	-	-
TGTGCCAGCAGTTTTGGTCAGGGGGCATCAGCTTTCTTT	CASSFGQGASAFF	TRBV12-3/TRBV12-4	TRBJ1-1	13	TRBD1	-
TGTGCCAGTAGCCCGGGGACTAATCAAGAGACCCAGTACTTC	CASSPGTNQETQYF	TRBV5-4	TRBJ2-5	14	TRBD2	-
TGTGCCAGCAGCCCGACAACCCCCCACTTT	CASSPTTPHF	TRBV7-7	TRBJ1-6	10	-	-
TGCAGCGCCCGGGGACAGGCGAACACCGGGGAGCTGTTTTTT	CSARGQANTGELFF	TRBV29-1	TRBJ2-2	14	TRBD1	-
TGTGCCAGCAGTAGCAGCGGGGGGATATATCGAGAGACCCAGTACTTC	CASSSSGGIYRETQYF	TRBV6-2/TRBV6-3	TRBJ2-5	16	TRBD2	-
TGTGCCAGCAGCTTAGATCTGAACACCGGGGAGCTGTTTTTT	CASSLDLNTGELFF	TRBV7-6	TRBJ2-2	14	-	-
TGTGCCAGCAGCCGCGTTCTCGGGGACACTCGTCAGCCCCAGCATTTT	CASSRVLGDTRQPQHF	TRBV7-9	TRBJ1-5	16	-	-
TGCGCCAGCAGCCAAGATCCGACTAGCGGCCTGCATAAAGATACGCAGTATTTT	CASSQDPTSGLHKDTQYF	TRBV4-1	TRBJ2-3	18	TRBD2	-
TGTGCCAGCAGCTTAGATCGCCGGGAGGACTATGGCTACACCTTC	CASSLDRREDYGYTF	TRBV11-1	TRBJ1-2	15	-	-
TGCAGTGCTAGAGGGTACTATGGCTACACCTTC	CSARGYYGYTF	TRBV20-1	TRBJ1-2	11	-	-
TGTGCCACCAGTGATCCCCGGGGGGGCGGCCAATATGAGCAGTTCTTC	CATSDPRGGGQYEQFF	TRBV24-1	TRBJ2-1	16	TRBD2	-
TGTGCCAGCAGCCTGGGGGACAGCCGTGAAGCTTTCTTT	CASSLGDSREAFF	TRBV7-8	TRBJ1-1	13	TRBD1	-
TGCGCCAGCAGCCAAGACGAAGGACTCCTTAACACTGAAGCTTTCTTT	CASSQDEGLLNTEAFF	TRBV4-1	TRBJ1-1	16	-	-
TGTGCCAGCAGCGAGGGACACTCCTCCTACGAGCAGTACTTC	CASSEGHSSYEQYF	TRBV9	TRBJ2-7	14	-	once
TGTGCCAGCAGCCTAGGACAGGGTCTCGGGGAGCTGTTTTTT	CASSLGQGLGELFF	TRBV3-1/TRBV3-2	TRBJ2-2	14	TRBD1	-
TGTGCCAGCACTCCCCGGTCAGCCGCCTATGAGCAGTTCTTC	CASTPRSAAYEQFF	TRBV2	TRBJ2-1	14	-	-
TGTGCCATCAGTGAGTTTGGTGAAAAACTGTTTTTT	CAISEFGEKLFF	TRBV10-3	TRBJ1-4	12	-	-
TGTGCCAGCTCACCCTTAGGGGGCGGACAGGGGAAGGTTACCACTGAAGCTTTCTTT	CASSPLGGGQGKVTTEAFF	TRBV18	TRBJ1-1	19	TRBD1	-
TGTGCAAGTCGCTTAGCGCCAGGACAAACCCCCTACAATGAGCAGTTCTTC	CASRLAPGQTPYNEQFF	TRBV12-2	TRBJ2-1	17	-	once
TGTGCCAGCAGCCAAGATTCGGAAGGGGGCTTGAACACTGAAGCTTTCTTT	CASSQDSEGGLNTEAFF	TRBV7-6	TRBJ1-1	17	TRBD1	-
TGCGCCAGCAGCGAGTTACAGAGCGGGGGGAGCGAGCAGTTCTTC	CASSELQSGGSEQFF	TRBV5-1	TRBJ2-1	15	TRBD2	-
TGCGCCAGCAGCCTCGGACTAGCTCAAGAGACCCAGTACTTC	CASSLGLAQETQYF	TRBV4-1	TRBJ2-5	14	TRBD2	-
TGTGCCAGCAGCGTTCTCCGGGACAGGGGCGATGGCTACACCTTC	CASSVLRDRGDGYTF	TRBV5-6	TRBJ1-2	15	TRBD1	-
TGTGCCAGTAGTCTTCGGACCGGTCGGGAGACCCAGTACTTC	CASSLRTGRETQYF	TRBV19	TRBJ2-5	14	-	-
TGTGCCAGCAAACAGGGCTCCTACTATGGCTACACCTTC	CASKQGSYYGYTF	TRBV16	TRBJ1-2	13	-	-